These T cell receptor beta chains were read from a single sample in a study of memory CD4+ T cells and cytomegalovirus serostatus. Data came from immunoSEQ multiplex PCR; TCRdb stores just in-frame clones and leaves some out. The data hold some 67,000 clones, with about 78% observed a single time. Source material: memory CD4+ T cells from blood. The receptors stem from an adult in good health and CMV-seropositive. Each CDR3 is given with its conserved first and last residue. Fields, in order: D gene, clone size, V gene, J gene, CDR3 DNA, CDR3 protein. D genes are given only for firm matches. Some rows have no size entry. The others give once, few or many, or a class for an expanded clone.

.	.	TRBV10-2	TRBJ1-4	TGCGCCAGCAGTGAGTGGGGGGGCTTTGGTGAAAAACTGTTTTTT	CASSEWGGFGEKLFF
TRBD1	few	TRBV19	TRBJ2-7	TGTGCCAGTAGTGAGCGACAGGGGAGGTACGAGCAGTACTTC	CASSERQGRYEQYF
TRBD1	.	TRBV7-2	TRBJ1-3	TGTGCCAGCAGCCTATCAGGGGGCAACTCTGGAAACACCATATATTTT	CASSLSGGNSGNTIYF
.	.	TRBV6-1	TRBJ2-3	TGTGCCAGCAGCGCGGGACTCGGAAAGGAAGATACGCAGTATTTT	CASSAGLGKEDTQYF
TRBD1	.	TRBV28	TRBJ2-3	TGTGCCAGCAGTTTAATCGGGACAGGGGGTAGCACAGATACGCAGTATTTT	CASSLIGTGGSTDTQYF
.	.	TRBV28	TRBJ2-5	TGTGCCAGCAGTTTAAATCAAGAGACCCAGTACTTC	CASSLNQETQYF
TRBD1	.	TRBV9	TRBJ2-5	TGTGCCAGCAGCGGACCGACAGGGTTAGAGACCCAGTACTTC	CASSGPTGLETQYF
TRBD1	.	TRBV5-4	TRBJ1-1	TGTGCCAGCAGCTTGGTGGACAGGGGAGAAGCTTTCTTT	CASSLVDRGEAFF
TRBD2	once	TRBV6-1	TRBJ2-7	TGTGCCAGCAGTGGGGGACTAGCGGGGGCCTACGAGCAGTACTTC	CASSGGLAGAYEQYF
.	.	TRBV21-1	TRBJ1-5	TGTGCCAGCAGCAAAAAAGGGGGACGGTGGCGCAATCAGCCCCAGCATTTT	CASSKKGGRWRNQPQHF
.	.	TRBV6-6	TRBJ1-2	TGTGCCAGCATGCCCCCGGCAGGGACCTATGGCTACACCTTC	CASMPPAGTYGYTF
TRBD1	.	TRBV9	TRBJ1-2	TGTGCCAGCAGCGCCCCGGGACAGGGGCTCGCAAACTATGGCTACACCTTC	CASSAPGQGLANYGYTF
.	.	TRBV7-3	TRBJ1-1	TGTGCCAGCAGCTTAGGCCAAGGGAGAGCTTTCTTT	CASSLGQGRAFF
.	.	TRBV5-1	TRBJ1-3	TGCGCCAGCAGCTTGATCCCCGGGAGCTCTGGAAACACCATATATTTT	CASSLIPGSSGNTIYF
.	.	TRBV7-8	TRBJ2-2	TGTGCCAGCAGCTTATATGGAGGGATCTTAGGGGGATCCGGGGAGCTGTTTTTT	CASSLYGGILGGSGELFF
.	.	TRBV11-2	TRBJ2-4	TGTGCCAGCAGCTTAGACGGCAGAGACATTCAGTACTTC	CASSLDGRDIQYF
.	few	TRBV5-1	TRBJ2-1	TGCGCCAGCAGCTTCGTAGAGGGTAGTGATGAGCAGTTCTTC	CASSFVEGSDEQFF
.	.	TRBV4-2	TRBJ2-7	TGTGCCAGCAGCCAAGACATGTCCTACGAGCAGTACTTC	CASSQDMSYEQYF
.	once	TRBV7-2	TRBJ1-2	TGTGCCAGCAGCTTACAGGGCGTCGATGGCTACACCTTC	CASSLQGVDGYTF
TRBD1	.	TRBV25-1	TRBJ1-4	TGTGCCAGCAGCCGGAAGGACAGGGGGCTCGGTGAAAAACTGTTTTTT	CASSRKDRGLGEKLFF
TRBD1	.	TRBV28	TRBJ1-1	TGTGCCAGCCTCGGGACAGGGACCTGGAACACTGAAGCTTTCTTT	CASLGTGTWNTEAFF
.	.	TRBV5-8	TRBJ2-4	TGTGCCAGCAGCTTGGATTGGAGAGGGTCCAACTTC	CASSLDWRGSNF
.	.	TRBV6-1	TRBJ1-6	TGTGCCAGCAGTGACACCTTCTCGGGTTTTGATTCACCCCTCCACTTT	CASSDTFSGFDSPLHF
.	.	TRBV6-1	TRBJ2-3	TGTGCCAGCAGCGGCGGGTGGACAGATACGCAGTATTTT	CASSGGWTDTQYF
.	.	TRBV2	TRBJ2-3	TGTGCCAGCAGTTGGGGGGCGGGCACAGATACGCAGTATTTT	CASSWGAGTDTQYF
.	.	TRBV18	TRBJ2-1	TGTGCCAGCTCACCACCGGGGGGAAGGGGGTCCTACAATGAGCAGTTCTTC	CASSPPGGRGSYNEQFF
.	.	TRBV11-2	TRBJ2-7	TGTGCCAGCAGCTTAGATAGGGGGGAGCAGTACTTC	CASSLDRGEQYF
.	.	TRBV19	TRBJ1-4	TGTGCCAGTACCTCGACCGGGACGGGGACAGAAAAACTGTTTTTT	CASTSTGTGTEKLFF
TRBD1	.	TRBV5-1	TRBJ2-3	TGCGCCAGCAGCTACGGGACAGGGACAGATACGCAGTATTTT	CASSYGTGTDTQYF
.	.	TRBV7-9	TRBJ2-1	TGTGCCAGCAGCTTTGGAAGGGGCTTGTACAATGAGCAGTTCTTC	CASSFGRGLYNEQFF
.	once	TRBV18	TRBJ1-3	TGTGCCAGCTCACCACCACACTCGGCCGGAAACACCATATATTTT	CASSPPHSAGNTIYF
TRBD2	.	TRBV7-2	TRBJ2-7	TGTGCCAGCAGCCCGAGCGGGGCAGGCTACGAGCAGTACTTC	CASSPSGAGYEQYF
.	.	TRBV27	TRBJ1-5	TGTGCCAGCAGCCCACAGGGAATTGGCAATCAGCCCCAGCATTTT	CASSPQGIGNQPQHF
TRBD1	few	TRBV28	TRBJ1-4	TGTGCCAGCACGGACAGGGGATCAGGAAAACTGTTTTTT	CASTDRGSGKLFF
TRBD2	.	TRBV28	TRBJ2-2	TGTGCCAGCAGCTTTTGGGTTCCGACTAGCCCCGGGGAGCTGTTTTTT	CASSFWVPTSPGELFF
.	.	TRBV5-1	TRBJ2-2	TGCGCCAGCAGCTTGGTTAGGGTGAACACCGGGGAGCTGTTTTTT	CASSLVRVNTGELFF